The clone carrying this T cell receptor (beta chain) has just a few counts. Its target is not known. The data belong to a study of blood T cells in healthy people across ages. Trimming removed 8 bases from V and 2 bases from J; junction bases left unmatched: 8. Germline lookup yields CDR1 MGHDK and CDR2 SYGVNS. The CDR3 sequence is 14 residues long. Study results and caveats: Diversity of TCR beta per million T cells declined in a roughly linear way with age.

For the second PCR, which ran for about 6 to 11 cycles, a sample-barcoded 5' primer and a J-beta primer mix were used. A single record per CDR3 protein comes from TCRdb applying MiXCR to the 5' RACE reads. Counted here are under 2,000,000 distinct CDR3 sequences, roughly 52% occurring once; the ten biggest clones make up over 2%. The material sequenced was blood. This rearrangement joins TRBV25-1 to TRBJ2-7; 8 bases map to TRBD1. This receptor was identified in a woman between 40 and 50 years old in good health. The CDR3 DNA reads as TGTGCCAGCTTGGGACAGGAGGACACCTACGAGCAGTACTTC. Translation: CASLGQEDTYEQYF.